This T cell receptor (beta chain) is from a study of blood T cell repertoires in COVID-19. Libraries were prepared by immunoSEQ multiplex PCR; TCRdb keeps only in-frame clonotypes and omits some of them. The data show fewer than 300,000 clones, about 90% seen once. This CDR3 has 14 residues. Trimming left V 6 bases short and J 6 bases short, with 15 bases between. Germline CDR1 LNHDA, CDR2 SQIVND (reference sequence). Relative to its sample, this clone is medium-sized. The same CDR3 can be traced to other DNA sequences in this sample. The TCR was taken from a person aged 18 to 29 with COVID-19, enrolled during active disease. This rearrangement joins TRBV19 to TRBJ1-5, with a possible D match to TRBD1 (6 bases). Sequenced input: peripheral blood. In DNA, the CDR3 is TGTGCCAGTAGCCCACAGGGCCTAGGTCAGCCCCAGCATTTT. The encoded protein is CASSPQGLGQPQHF.